This TCR beta chain was sequenced during a study of glioma-infiltrating T cells. Study overall: Low-grade gliomas were grade II; glioblastomas were grade IV at initial diagnosis. Approximately 990,000 peripheral T cells were targeted at about 4- to 11-fold coverage. Regarding the study as a whole: Very few CDR3 sequences were shared between tissue and blood.

Amplification of TCR alpha and beta CDR3 regions from RNA used iRepertoire nested multiplex PCR. Input was about 100-450 ng of tissue mRNA or PBMC total RNA. TCRdb reanalysed the multiplex PCR reads using MiXCR and keeps one entry per CDR3 protein. The data show roughly 350,000 distinct CDR3 sequences, 35% to 45% seen once. Trimming removed 1 base from V and 5 bases from J, with 12 bases in between. The CDR3 extends over 15 amino acids. CDR1 is SGHVS, CDR2 FNYEAQ, per germline. Notes on this clonotype: Its target is unknown.

The clonotype comes from a human donor with low-grade glioma or glioblastoma, undergoing nonglioma brain surgery, or in good health (not recorded which). The chain uses TRBV7-6 and TRBJ2-1; D remains ambiguous. The source material was glioma tissue, nonneoplastic brain tissue, or PBMCs (not recorded which). In DNA, the CDR3 is TGTGCCAGCAGCTTAGAGAGAGCCCCTCACAATGAGCAGTTCTTC. As protein: CASSLERAPHNEQFF.